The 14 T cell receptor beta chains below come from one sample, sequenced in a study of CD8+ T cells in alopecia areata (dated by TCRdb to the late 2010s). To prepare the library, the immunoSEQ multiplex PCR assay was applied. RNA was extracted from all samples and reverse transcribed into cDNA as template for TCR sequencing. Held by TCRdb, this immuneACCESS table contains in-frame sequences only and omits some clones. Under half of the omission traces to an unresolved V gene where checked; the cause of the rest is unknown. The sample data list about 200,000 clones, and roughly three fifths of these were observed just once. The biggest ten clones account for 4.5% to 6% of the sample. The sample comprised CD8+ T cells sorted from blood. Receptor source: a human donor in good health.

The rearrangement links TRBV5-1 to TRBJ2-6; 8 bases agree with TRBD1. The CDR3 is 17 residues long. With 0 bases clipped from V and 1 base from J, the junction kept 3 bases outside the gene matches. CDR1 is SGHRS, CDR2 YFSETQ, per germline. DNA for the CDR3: TGCGCCAGCAGCTTGGAGACAGGGGCTTCTGGGGCCAACGTCCTGACTTTC. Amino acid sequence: CASSLETGASGANVLTF.

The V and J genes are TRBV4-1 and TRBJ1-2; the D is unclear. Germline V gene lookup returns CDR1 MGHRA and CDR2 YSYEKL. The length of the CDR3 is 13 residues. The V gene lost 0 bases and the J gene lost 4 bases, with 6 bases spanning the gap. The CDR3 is CASSQDRVYGYTF. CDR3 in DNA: TGCGCCAGCAGCCAAGACAGAGTCTATGGCTACACCTTC.

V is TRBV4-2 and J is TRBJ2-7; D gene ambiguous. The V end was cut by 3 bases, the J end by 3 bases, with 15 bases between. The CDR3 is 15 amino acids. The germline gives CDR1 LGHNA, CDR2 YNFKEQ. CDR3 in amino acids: CASSQVNLGIYEQYF. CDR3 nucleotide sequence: TGTGCCAGCAGCCAGGTTAACTTGGGGATCTACGAGCAGTACTTC.

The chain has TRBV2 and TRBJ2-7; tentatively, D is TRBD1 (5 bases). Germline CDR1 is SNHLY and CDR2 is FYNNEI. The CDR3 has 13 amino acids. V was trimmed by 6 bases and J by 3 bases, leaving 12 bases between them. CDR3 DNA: TGTGCCAGCAGCTACGGACACCTCTACGAGCAGTACTTC. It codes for CASSYGHLYEQYF.

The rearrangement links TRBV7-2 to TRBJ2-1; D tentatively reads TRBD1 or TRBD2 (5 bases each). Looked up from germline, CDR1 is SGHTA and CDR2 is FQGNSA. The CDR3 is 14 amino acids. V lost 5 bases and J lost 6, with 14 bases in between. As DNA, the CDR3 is TGTGCCAGCAGCCAGGGAGTACTAGGCAATGAGCAGTTCTTC. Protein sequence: CASSQGVLGNEQFF.

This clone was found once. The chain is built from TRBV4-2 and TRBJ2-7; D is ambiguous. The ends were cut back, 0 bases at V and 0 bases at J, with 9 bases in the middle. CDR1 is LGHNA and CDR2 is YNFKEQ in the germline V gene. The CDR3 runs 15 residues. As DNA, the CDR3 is TGTGCCAGCAGCCAAGAATACGGCAGCTCCTACGAGCAGTACTTC. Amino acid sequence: CASSQEYGSSYEQYF.

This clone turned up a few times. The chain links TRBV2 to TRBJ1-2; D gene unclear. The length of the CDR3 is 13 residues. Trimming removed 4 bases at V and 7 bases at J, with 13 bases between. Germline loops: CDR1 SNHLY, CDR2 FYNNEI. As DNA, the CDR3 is TGTGCCAGCAGTGCAGCTGAAGGTCGTGGCTACACCTTC. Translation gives CASSAAEGRGYTF.

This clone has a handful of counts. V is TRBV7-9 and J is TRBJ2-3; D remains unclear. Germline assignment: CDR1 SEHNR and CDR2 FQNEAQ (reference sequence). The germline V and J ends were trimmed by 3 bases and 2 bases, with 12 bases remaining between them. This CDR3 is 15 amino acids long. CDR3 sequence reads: CASSLGSPVTDTQYF. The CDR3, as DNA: TGTGCCAGCAGCTTGGGTTCACCAGTCACAGATACGCAGTATTTT.

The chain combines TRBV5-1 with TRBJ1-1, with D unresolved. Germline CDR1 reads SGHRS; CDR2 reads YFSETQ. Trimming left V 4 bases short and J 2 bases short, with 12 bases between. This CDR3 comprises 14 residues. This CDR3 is CASSAYYLNTEAFF. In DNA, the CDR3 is TGCGCCAGCAGCGCCTATTATCTAAACACTGAAGCTTTCTTT.

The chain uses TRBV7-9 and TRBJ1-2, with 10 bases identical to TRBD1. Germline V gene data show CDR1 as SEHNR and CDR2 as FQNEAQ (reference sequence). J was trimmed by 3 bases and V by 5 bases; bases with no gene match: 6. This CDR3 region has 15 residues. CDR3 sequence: CASSPSGTGDYGYTF. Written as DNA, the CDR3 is TGTGCCAGCAGCCCATCCGGGACAGGGGACTATGGCTACACCTTC.

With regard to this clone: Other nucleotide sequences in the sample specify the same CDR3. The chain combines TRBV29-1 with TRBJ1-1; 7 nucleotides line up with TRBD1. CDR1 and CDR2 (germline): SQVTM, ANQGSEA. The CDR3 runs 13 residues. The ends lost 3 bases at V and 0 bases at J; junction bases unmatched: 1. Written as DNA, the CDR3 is TGCAGCGTTGATCAGGGGGTGAACACTGAAGCTTTCTTT. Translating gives CSVDQGVNTEAFF.

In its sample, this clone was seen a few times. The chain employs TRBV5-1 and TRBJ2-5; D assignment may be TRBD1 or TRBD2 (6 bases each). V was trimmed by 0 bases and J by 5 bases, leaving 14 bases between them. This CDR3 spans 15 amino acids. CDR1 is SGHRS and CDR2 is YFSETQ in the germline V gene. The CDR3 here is CASSLARGPGETQYF. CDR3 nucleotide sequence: TGCGCCAGCAGCTTGGCACGGGGGCCTGGCGAGACCCAGTACTTC.

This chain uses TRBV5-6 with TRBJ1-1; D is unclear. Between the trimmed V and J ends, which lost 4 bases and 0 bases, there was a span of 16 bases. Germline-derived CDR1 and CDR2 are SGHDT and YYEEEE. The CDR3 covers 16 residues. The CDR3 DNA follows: TGTGCCAGCAGCCGGACTATTACCTGGATGAACACTGAAGCTTTCTTT. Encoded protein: CASSRTITWMNTEAFF.

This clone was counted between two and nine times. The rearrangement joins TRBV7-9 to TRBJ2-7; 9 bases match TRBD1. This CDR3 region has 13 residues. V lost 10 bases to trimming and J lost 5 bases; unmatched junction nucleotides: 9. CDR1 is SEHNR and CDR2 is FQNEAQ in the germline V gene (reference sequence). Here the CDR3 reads CATKGDRDHEQYF. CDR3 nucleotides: TGTGCCACCAAGGGGGACAGGGACCACGAGCAGTACTTC.